The source of this TCR beta chain is a study of T-cell memory formation after mild COVID-19. Study context: Largely, the TCR clusters proved donor specific. Study-wide results and caveats: Some clones that responded were present in memory (sampled pre-infection), which suggests cross-reactive memory joined. CD8+ contracting clones occupied EMRA, while CD4+ ones occupied mainly CM and EM.

The table lists this clonotype with a few counts. Its antigen is unknown. The CDR3 spans 16 residues. V trimming: 2 bases; J trimming: 3 bases; junction bases outside the gene matches: 5. In germline, CDR1 is KGHSH, CDR2 LQKENI. Employing constant-segment primers, 5'RACE generated TCR alpha and TCR beta cDNA libraries bearing sample barcodes and UMIs. From the 5' RACE reads, TCRdb called clonotypes with MiXCR, one entry per CDR3 protein. The sample has roughly 100,000 distinct CDR3 sequences; around an eighth are singletons. The V call is TRBV18, the J call TRBJ2-2; 8 nucleotides match TRBD1. The sequence derives from an adult woman who had mild COVID-19 (a few samples of this study predate the infection). Cell type and time point are not known. Input material: PBMCs or a T cell subset sorted from them (not recorded which). The CDR3 DNA sequence: TGTGCCAGCTCACCAATGACAGGGGTTGACACCGGGGAGCTGTTTTTT. Translation gives CASSPMTGVDTGELFF.